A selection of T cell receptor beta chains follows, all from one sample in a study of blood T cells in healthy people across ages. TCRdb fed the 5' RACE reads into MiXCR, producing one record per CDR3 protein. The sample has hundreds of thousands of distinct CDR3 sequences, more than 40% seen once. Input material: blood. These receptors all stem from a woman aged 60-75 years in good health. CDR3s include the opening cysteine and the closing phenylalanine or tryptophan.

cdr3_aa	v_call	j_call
CSARDRGAGFTDTQYF	TRBV20-1	TRBJ2-3
CASSYMMNTEAFF	TRBV6-2/TRBV6-3	TRBJ1-1
CSARDLGTGLHHEQFF	TRBV20-1	TRBJ2-1
CASSQDPQGAGGYTF	TRBV3-1	TRBJ1-2
CSARDRARMNYGYTF	TRBV20-1	TRBJ1-2
CASSASGTVYNEQFF	TRBV9	TRBJ2-1
CSVDRIGINEQFF	TRBV29-1	TRBJ2-1
CASSSSGAAYNEQFF	TRBV7-2	TRBJ2-1
CASGRSGIQIDIQYF	TRBV2	TRBJ2-4
CASSYSRGQFVPQHF	TRBV6-2/TRBV6-3	TRBJ1-5
CASSLYPFTQYF	TRBV7-2	TRBJ2-3
CASSYGTGRGNQPQHF	TRBV7-2	TRBJ1-5
CASSLRGGQGISYEQYF	TRBV7-2	TRBJ2-7
CASSRYDSGGGYTF	TRBV4-3	TRBJ1-2
CASSASTTQETQYF	TRBV9	TRBJ2-5
CAITVLASDTQYF	TRBV10-3	TRBJ2-3
CASSQDPIVATEAFF	TRBV4-3	TRBJ1-1
CASSQGVFLAKNIQYF	TRBV4-1	TRBJ2-4
CASSLVSGGPTDTQYF	TRBV7-2	TRBJ2-3
CASSLVLAGEPNGQFF	TRBV7-9	TRBJ2-1
CASSAGQLYGYTF	TRBV7-2	TRBJ1-2
CASSFGLAGTDTQYF	TRBV7-3	TRBJ2-3
CASSLRQGWTTEAFF	TRBV6-2/TRBV6-3	TRBJ1-1
CATSTRQYNSPLHF	TRBV15	TRBJ1-6
CSARDRRQQNIQYF	TRBV20-1	TRBJ2-4
CASSLLSSGRANIQYF	TRBV5-4	TRBJ2-4
CASSTWTSGNYNEQFF	TRBV5-1	TRBJ2-1
CASSWGRRGLAGGGEQFF	TRBV12-3/TRBV12-4	TRBJ2-1
CASSWTGGTQETQYF	TRBV5-1	TRBJ2-5
CASSFGNRGAYGYTF	TRBV7-2	TRBJ1-2
CASSENPYGVTETQYF	TRBV6-1	.
CASSGRDIRKLNYGYTF	TRBV11-2	TRBJ1-2
CSVEWDRDNEQFF	TRBV29-1	TRBJ2-1
CASSLRTGPYEQYF	TRBV7-2	TRBJ2-7
CASSYSSGGVSDTQYF	TRBV6-2/TRBV6-3	TRBJ2-3
CAWSVEYEQYF	TRBV30	.
CSAELGPRFYTF	TRBV20-1	TRBJ1-2
CASSGVAGSDNEQFF	TRBV6-4	TRBJ2-1
CASSPTGLTEAFF	TRBV27	TRBJ1-1
CASINRRPDGTDTQYF	TRBV27	TRBJ2-3
CASSSYSGQLSYEQYF	TRBV7-2	TRBJ2-7
CSARVPSAPYEQYF	TRBV20-1	TRBJ2-7
CASSSSGAPQETQYF	TRBV7-9	TRBJ2-5
CASSPGGSSSYEQYF	TRBV28	TRBJ2-7
CASSQDVRARENEQYF	TRBV4-3	TRBJ2-5
CASRREGVYEQYF	TRBV6-5	TRBJ2-7
CSARNGRGERETQYF	TRBV20-1	TRBJ2-5
CASSLDIRGRETQYF	TRBV11-2	.
CASSYTSRMTNEKLFF	TRBV7-9	TRBJ1-4